This T cell receptor (beta chain) was retrieved from a study of shared clonotypes between healthy human individuals. Original handling: Filtering was not the same, since immunoSEQ gave junction-only sequences without quality scores. TCRdb keeps only in-frame clones here, not all; method: immunoSEQ multiplex PCR. The DNA was the basis for D and trimming; V, J and clone size are from that table. This table holds approximately 2.4 million clones, more than 90% found once. Points from the study as a whole: Donors were few, which limited the genetic and exposure-history diversity represented.

The CDR3 is 15 residues long. V shed 4 bases and J shed 6 bases, with 16 bases lying between them. Germline loops: CDR1 SGHNT, CDR2 YYREEE (reference sequence). Worth noting for this clone: The antigen remains undetermined.

This receptor was obtained from a man aged 18 to 35 in good health. Material: naive CD4+ T cells sorted from blood. Subset in this sample: CD45RA+ positively selected. This chain connects TRBV5-4 to TRBJ2-2; D is tentatively TRBD1 or TRBD2 (6 bases each). The CDR3 DNA reads as TGTGCCAGCAGCGGAGGGGGTGTAACGCCCGGGGAGCTGTTTTTT. Encoded protein: CASSGGGVTPGELFF.